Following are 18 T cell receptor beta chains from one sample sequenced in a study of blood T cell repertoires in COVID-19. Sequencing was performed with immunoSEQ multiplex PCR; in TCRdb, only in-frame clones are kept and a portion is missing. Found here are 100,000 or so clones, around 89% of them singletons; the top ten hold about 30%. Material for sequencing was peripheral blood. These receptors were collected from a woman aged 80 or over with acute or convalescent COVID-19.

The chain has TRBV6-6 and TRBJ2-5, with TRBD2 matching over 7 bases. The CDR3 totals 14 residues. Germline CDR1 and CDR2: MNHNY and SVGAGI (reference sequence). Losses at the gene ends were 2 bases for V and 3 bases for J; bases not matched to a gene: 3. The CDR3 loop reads CASSYRAGKETQYF. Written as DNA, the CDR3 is TGTGCCAGCAGTTACCGAGCGGGGAAAGAGACCCAGTACTTC.

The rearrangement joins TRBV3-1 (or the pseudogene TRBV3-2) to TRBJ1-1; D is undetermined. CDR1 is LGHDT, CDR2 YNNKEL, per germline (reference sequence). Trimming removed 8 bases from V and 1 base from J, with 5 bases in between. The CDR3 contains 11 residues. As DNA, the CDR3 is TGTGCCAGCCTAGGGAACACTGAAGCTTTCTTT. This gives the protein CASLGNTEAFF.

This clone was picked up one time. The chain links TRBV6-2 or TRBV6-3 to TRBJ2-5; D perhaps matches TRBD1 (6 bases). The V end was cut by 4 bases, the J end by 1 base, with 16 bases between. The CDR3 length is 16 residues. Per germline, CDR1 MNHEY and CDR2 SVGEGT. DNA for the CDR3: TGTGCCAGCAGTTTGTCCAGGGGCCTAGGCCAAGAGACCCAGTACTTC. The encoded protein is CASSLSRGLGQETQYF.

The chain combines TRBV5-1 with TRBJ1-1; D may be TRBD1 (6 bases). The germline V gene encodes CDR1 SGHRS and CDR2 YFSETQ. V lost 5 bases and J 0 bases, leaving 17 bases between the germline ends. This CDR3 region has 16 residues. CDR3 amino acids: CASRDSERDVNTEAFF. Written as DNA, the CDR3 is TGCGCCAGCAGGGACAGTGAGAGAGATGTGAACACTGAAGCTTTCTTT. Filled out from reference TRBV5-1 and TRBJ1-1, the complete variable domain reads KAGVTQTPRYLIKTRGQQVTLSCSPISGHRSVSWYQQTPGQGLQFLFEYFSETQRNKGNFPGRFSGRQFSNSRSEMNVSTLELGDSALYLCASRDSERDVNTEAFFGQGTRLTVV.

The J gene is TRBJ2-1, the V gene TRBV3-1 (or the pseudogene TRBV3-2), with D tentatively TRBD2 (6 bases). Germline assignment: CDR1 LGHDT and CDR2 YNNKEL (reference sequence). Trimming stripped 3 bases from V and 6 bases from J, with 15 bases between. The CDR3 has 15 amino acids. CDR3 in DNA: TGTGCCAGCAGCCAGCCATATGGAGGGTTCAATGAGCAGTTCTTC. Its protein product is CASSQPYGGFNEQFF.

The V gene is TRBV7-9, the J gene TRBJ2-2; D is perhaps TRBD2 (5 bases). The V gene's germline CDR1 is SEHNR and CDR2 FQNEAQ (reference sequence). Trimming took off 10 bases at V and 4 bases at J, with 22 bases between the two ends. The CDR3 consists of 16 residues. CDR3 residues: CATPREPARGTGELFF. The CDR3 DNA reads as TGTGCCACCCCGAGGGAACCGGCCCGGGGCACCGGGGAGCTGTTTTTT. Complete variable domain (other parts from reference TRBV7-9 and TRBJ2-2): DTGVSQNPRHKITKRGQNVTFRCDPISEHNRLYWYRQTLGQGPEFLTYFQNEAQLEKSRLLSDRFSAERPKGSFSTLEIQRTEQGDSAMYLCATPREPARGTGELFFGEGSRLTVL.

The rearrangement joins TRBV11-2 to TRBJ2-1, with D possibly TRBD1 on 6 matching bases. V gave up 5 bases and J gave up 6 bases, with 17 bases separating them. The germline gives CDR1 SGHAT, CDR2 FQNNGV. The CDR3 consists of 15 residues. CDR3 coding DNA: TGTGCCAGCAGCCCCGGACAGTTCACTGGCAATGAGCAGTTCTTC. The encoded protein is CASSPGQFTGNEQFF.

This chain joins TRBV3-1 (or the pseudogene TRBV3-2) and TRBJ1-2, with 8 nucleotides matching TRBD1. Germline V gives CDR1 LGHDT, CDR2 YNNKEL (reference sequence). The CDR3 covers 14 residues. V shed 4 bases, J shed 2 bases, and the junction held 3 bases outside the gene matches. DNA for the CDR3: TGTGCCAGCAGCCCCAGGGGGCCCAACTATGGCTACACCTTC. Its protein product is CASSPRGPNYGYTF.

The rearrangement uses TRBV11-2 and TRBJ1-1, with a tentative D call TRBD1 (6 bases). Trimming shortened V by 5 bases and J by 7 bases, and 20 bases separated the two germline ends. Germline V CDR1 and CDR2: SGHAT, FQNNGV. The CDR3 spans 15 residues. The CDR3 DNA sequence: TGTGCCAGCAGCCCAAGCCCTGGACAGACGATTGAAGCTTTCTTT. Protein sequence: CASSPSPGQTIEAFF.

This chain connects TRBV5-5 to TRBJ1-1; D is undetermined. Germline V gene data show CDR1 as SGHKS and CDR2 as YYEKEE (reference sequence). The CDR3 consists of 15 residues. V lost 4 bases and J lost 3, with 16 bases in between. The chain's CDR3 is CASSPQAGRYTEAFF. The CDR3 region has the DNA TGTGCCAGCAGCCCTCAGGCAGGCCGGTACACTGAAGCTTTCTTT.

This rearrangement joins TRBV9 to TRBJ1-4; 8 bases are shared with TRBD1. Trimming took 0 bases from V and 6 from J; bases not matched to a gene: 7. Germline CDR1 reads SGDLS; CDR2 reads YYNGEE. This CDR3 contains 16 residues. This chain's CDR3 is CASSVGGQDWYEKLFF. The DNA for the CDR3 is TGTGCCAGCAGCGTAGGGGGACAGGATTGGTATGAAAAACTGTTTTTT.

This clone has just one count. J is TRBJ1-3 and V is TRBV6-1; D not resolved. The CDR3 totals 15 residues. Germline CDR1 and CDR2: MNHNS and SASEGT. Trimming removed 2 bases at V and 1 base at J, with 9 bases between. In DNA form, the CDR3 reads TGTGCCAGCAGTGAACAGGTTTTATCTGGAAACACCATATATTTT. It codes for CASSEQVLSGNTIYF.

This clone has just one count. The CDR3 here is CASSWSSGEAEQYF. CDR3 DNA: TGTGCCAGCAGCTGGTCATCAGGGGAAGCCGAGCAGTACTTC. The rearrangement uses TRBV11-2 and TRBJ2-7; a possible D gene is TRBD1 (6 bases). The V gene's germline CDR1 is SGHAT and CDR2 FQNNGV. V dropped 4 bases and J dropped 6 bases, with 16 bases sitting between them. This CDR3 comprises 14 residues.

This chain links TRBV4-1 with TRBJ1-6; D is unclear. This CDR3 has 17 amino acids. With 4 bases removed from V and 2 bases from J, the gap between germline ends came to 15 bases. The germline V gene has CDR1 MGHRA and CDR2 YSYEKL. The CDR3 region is CASSPDILRAYNSPLHF. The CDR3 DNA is TGCGCCAGCAGCCCAGACATCCTACGGGCCTATAATTCACCCCTCCACTTT.

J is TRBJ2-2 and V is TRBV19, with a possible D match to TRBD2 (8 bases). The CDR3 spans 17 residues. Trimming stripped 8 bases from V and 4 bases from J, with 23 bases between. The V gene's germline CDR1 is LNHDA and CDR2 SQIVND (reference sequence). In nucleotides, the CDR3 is TGTGCCAGTGGGGCTCCCGGGAGGGGGCAATTCACCGGGGAGCTGTTTTTT. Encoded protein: CASGAPGRGQFTGELFF.

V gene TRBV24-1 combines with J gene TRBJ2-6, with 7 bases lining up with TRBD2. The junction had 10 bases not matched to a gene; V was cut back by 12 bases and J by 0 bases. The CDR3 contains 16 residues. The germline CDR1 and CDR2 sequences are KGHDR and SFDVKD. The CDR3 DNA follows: TGTGCCTCCGCCGCGGGGGTTAGCTCTGGGGCCAACGTCCTGACTTTC. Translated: CASAAGVSSGANVLTF.

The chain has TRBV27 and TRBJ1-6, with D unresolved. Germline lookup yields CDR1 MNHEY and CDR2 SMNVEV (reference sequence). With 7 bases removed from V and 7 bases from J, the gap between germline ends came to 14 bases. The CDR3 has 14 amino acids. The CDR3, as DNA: TGTGCCAGCAATCTGGGGAGCCCCAATTCACCCCTCCACTTT. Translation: CASNLGSPNSPLHF.

The CDR3 DNA sequence: TGCGCCAGCAGCTTGGAGTCCCCCGGGAAAGAAAAACTGTTTTTT. Encoded protein: CASSLESPGKEKLFF. This chain connects TRBV5-1 to TRBJ1-4, with D hard to call. CDR1 and CDR2 (germline): SGHRS, YFSETQ. Between the trimmed V and J ends, which lost 0 bases and 8 bases, there was a span of 14 bases. The CDR3 sequence is 15 residues long.